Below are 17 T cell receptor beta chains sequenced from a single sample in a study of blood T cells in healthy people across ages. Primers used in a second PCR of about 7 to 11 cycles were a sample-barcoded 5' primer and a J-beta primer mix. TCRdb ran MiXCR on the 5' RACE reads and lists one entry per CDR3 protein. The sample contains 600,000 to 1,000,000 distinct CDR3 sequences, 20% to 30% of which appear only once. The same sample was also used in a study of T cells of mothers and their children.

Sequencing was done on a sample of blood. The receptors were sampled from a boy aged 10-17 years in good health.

The CDR3 region has the DNA TGTGCCAGTAGTATTCCGGGCGTCACCGGGGAGCTGTTTTTT. Translation: CASSIPGVTGELFF. The chain couples TRBV19 to TRBJ2-2; no reliable D call. V was clipped by 3 bases and J by 4 bases, with 9 bases between them. The length of the CDR3 is 14 residues. Germline V gene data show CDR1 as LNHDA and CDR2 as SQIVND (reference sequence).

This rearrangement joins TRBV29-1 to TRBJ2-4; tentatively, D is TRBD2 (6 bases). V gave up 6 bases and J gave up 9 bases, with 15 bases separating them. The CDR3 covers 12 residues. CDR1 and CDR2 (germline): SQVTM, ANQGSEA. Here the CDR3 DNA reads TGCAGCGTCGACGGAGGGGAAAGCATTCAGTACTTC. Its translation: CSVDGGESIQYF. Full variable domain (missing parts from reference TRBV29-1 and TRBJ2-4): SAVISQKPSRDICQRGTSLTIQCQVDSQVTMMFWYRQQPGQSLTLIATANQGSEATYESGFVIDKFPISRPNLTFSTLTVSNMSPEDSSIYLCSVDGGESIQYFGAGTRLSVL.

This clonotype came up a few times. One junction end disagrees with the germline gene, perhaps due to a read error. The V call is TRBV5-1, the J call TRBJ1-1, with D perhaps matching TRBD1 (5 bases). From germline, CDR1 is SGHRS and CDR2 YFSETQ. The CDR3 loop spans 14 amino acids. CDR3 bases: TGCTCCAGCAGCTTGGCCGGGGGGGGGACTGAAGCTTTCTTT. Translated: CSSSLAGGGTEAFF.

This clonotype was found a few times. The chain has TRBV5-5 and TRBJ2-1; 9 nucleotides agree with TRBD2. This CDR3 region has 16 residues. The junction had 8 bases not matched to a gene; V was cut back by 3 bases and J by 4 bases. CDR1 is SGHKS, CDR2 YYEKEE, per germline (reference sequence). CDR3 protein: CASSSGGGAVYNEQFF. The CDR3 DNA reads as TGTGCCAGCAGCTCGGGCGGGGGGGCCGTATACAATGAGCAGTTCTTC.

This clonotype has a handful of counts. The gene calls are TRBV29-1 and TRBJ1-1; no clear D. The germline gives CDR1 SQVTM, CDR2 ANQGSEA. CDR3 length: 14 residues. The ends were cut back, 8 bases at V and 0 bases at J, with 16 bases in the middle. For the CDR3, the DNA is TGCAGCTCTTCCCGGTCGACCATGAACACTGAAGCTTTCTTT. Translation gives CSSSRSTMNTEAFF.

The CDR3 region has the DNA TGTGCCAGCGGAGGGGGCCTGGATGAGCAGTTCTTC. Amino acid sequence: CASGGGLDEQFF. The chain carries TRBV28 and TRBJ2-1; tentatively, D is TRBD1 (7 bases). CDR1 is MDHEN and CDR2 is SYDVKM in the germline V gene. The V gene lost 8 bases and the J gene lost 8 bases, with 13 bases spanning the gap. The CDR3 length is 12 residues.

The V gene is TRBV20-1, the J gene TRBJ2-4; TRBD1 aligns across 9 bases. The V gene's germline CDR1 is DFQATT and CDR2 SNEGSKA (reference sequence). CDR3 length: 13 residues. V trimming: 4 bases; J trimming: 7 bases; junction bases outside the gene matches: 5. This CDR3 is CSAIGTGTNIQYF. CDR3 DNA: TGCAGTGCTATAGGGACAGGGACGAACATTCAGTACTTC.

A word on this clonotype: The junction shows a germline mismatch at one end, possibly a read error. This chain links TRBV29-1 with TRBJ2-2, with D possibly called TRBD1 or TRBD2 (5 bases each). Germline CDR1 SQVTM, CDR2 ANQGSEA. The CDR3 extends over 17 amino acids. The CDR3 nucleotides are TGCAGCGTTGAACTATCGTCGGGCAGGTCGAACACCGGGGCGCTGTTTTTT. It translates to CSVELSSGRSNTGALFF.

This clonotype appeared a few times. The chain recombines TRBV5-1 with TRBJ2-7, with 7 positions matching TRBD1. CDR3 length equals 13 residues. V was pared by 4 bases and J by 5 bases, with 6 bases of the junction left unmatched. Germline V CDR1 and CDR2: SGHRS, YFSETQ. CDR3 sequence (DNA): TGCGCCAGCAGCGGACAGGATAGCAACGAGCAGTACTTC. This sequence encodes CASSGQDSNEQYF.

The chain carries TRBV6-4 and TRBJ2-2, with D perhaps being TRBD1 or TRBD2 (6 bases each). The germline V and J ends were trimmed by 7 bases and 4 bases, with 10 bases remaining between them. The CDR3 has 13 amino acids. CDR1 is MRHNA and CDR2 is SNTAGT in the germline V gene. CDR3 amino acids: CASMEGGTGELFF. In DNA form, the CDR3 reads TGTGCCAGCATGGAGGGGGGCACCGGGGAGCTGTTTTTT.

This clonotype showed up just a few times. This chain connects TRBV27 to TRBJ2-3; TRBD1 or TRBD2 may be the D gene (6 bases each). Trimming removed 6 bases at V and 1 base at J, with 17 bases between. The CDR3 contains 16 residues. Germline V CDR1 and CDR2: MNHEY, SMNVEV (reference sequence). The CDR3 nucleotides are TGTGCCAGCAGACCCCTCGGGGGCAGGGGCACAGATACGCAGTATTTT. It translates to CASRPLGGRGTDTQYF.

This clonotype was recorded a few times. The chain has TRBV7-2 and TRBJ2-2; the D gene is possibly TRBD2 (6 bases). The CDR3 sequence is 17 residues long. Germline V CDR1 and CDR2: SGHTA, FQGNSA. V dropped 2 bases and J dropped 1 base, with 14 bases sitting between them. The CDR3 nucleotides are TGTGCCAGCAGCTTAAGGGCGGGGACCTTGAACACCGGGGAGCTGTTTTTT. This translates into CASSLRAGTLNTGELFF. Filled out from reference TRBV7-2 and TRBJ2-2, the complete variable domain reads GAGVSQSPSNKVTEKGKDVELRCDPISGHTALYWYRQSLGQGLEFLIYFQGNSAPDKSGLPSDRFSAERTGGSVSTLTIQRTQQEDSAVYLCASSLRAGTLNTGELFFGEGSRLTVL.

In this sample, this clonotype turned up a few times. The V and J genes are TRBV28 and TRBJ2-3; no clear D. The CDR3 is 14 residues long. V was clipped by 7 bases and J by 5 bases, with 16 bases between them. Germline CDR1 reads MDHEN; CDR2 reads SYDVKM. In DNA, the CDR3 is TGTGCCAGCAACCCGGGTCCTCTAGGAGATACGCAGTATTTT. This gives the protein CASNPGPLGDTQYF.

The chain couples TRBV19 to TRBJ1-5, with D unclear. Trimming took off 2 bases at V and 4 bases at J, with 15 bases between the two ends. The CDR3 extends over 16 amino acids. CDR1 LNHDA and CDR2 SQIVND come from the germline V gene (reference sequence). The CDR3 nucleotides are TGTGCCAGTAGTATAATTCCGGTGGGAGAAAATCAGCCCCAGCATTTT. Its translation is CASSIIPVGENQPQHF.

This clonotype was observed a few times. The CDR3 here is CASRSQGASSNQPQHF. The CDR3 DNA reads as TGTGCCAGCAGATCACAGGGGGCCAGTAGCAATCAGCCCCAGCATTTT. The V call is TRBV28, the J call TRBJ1-5; 9 bases map to TRBD1. Unmatched junction bases numbered 6, after V lost 6 bases and J lost 0 bases. The CDR3 sequence is 16 residues long. The germline gives CDR1 MDHEN, CDR2 SYDVKM.

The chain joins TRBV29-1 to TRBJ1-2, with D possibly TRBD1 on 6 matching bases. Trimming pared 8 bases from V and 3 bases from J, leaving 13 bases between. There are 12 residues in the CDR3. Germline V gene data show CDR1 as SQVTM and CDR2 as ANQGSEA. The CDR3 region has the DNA TGCAGCATAACTACAGGGCACTATGGCTACACCTTC. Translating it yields CSITTGHYGYTF.

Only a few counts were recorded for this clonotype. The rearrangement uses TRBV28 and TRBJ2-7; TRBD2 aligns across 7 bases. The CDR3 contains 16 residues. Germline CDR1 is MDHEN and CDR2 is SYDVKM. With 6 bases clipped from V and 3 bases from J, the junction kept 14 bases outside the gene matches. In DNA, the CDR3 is TGTGCCAGCAGCATGGCCCGGTCTAGCGGCCGCTACGAGCAGTACTTC. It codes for CASSMARSSGRYEQYF.